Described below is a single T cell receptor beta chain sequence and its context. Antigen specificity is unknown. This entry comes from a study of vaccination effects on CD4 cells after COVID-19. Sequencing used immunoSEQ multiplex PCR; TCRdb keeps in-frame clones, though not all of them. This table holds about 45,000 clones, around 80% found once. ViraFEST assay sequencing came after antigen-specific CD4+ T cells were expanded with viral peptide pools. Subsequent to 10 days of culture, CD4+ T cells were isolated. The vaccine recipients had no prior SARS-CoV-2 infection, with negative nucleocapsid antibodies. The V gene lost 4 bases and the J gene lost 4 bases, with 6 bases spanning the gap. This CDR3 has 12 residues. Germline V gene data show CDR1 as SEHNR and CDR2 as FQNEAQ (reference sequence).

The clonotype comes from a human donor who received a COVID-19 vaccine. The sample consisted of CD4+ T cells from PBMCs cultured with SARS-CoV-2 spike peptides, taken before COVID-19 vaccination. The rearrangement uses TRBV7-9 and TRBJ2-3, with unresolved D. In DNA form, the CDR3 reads TGTGCCAGCAGCTCGTCTTCAGATACGCAGTATTTT. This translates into CASSSSSDTQYF.